This is a list of T cell receptor beta chains from one sample in a study of post-analysis software for immune sequencing data. TCRdb re-analysed the PCR reads in MiXCR, keeping a single row per CDR3 protein. The sample has hundreds of thousands of distinct CDR3 sequences, 25% to 30% seen once; the top ten hold approximately 0.55%. The sequencing sample was made of blood. The receptors were gathered from a girl aged 10-17 years with multiple sclerosis. CDR3s include the opening cysteine and the closing phenylalanine or tryptophan. D genes are given only for firm matches. Part of the rows lack a size; the others show once, few, many or a class for expanded clones.

d_call: .; v_call: TRBV6-5; j_call: TRBJ2-3; clone_size: .; cdr3_nt: TGTGCCAGCAGTTACTCGGGGAGTCCTAGCACAGATACGCAGTATTTT; cdr3_aa: CASSYSGSPSTDTQYF
d_call: TRBD2; v_call: TRBV4-2; j_call: TRBJ2-7; clone_size: .; cdr3_nt: TGTGCCAGCAGCCAAGGGACTAGCGGGAAGACCTACGAGCAGTACTTC; cdr3_aa: CASSQGTSGKTYEQYF
d_call: .; v_call: TRBV5-1; j_call: TRBJ2-1; clone_size: few; cdr3_nt: TGCGCCAGCAGCACCTACAGGGAGGGTGAGCAGTTCTTC; cdr3_aa: CASSTYREGEQFF
d_call: .; v_call: TRBV11-2; j_call: TRBJ1-4; clone_size: few; cdr3_nt: TGTGCCAGCAGGTTGGACGTTCTTAATGAAAAACTGTTTTTT; cdr3_aa: CASRLDVLNEKLFF
d_call: .; v_call: TRBV10-3; j_call: TRBJ2-1; clone_size: few; cdr3_nt: TGTGCCATCAGTGAGTCGATTTATAGGCCTTACAATGAGCAGTTCTTC; cdr3_aa: CAISESIYRPYNEQFF
d_call: TRBD1; v_call: TRBV20-1; j_call: TRBJ2-5; clone_size: few; cdr3_nt: TGCAGTGCCAAAAGGGGGCCACCCCGGGAGACCCAGTACTTC; cdr3_aa: CSAKRGPPRETQYF
d_call: TRBD1; v_call: TRBV7-9; j_call: TRBJ2-1; clone_size: .; cdr3_nt: TGTGCCAGCACCACGACAGGGTTGGAGCTAACCGATGAGCAGTTCTTC; cdr3_aa: CASTTTGLELTDEQFF
d_call: .; v_call: TRBV3-1; j_call: TRBJ2-5; clone_size: .; cdr3_nt: TGTGCCAGCAGCAAAGACGCGGCCTCTAGGGAGACCCAGTACTTC; cdr3_aa: CASSKDAASRETQYF
d_call: .; v_call: TRBV7-2; j_call: TRBJ2-3; clone_size: .; cdr3_nt: TGTGCCAGCAGCCCCCGATCTGGGGGGGGCCCAGATACGCAGTATTTT; cdr3_aa: CASSPRSGGGPDTQYF
d_call: .; v_call: TRBV6-1; j_call: TRBJ1-1; clone_size: .; cdr3_nt: TGTGCCAGCAGTAAAAGTCCTTTTGTTTTTCGCGAAGCTTTCTTT; cdr3_aa: CASSKSPFVFREAFF